What follows are 24 T cell receptor beta chains derived from one specimen sequenced in a study of identifying expanded T cells in peripheral blood. Here immunoSEQ multiplex PCR was the method, and the copy in TCRdb shows in-frame clones only, minus some. This sample has some 95,000 clones, with around 85% found just once. The specimen sequenced was blood. All receptors derive from a person aged 18-69 years in good health.

Comments on this clone: The same CDR3 can be traced to other DNA sequences in this sample. This chain connects TRBV5-1 to TRBJ2-3, with D possibly being TRBD1 (6 bases). Germline V lookup: CDR1 SGHRS, CDR2 YFSETQ. There are 13 residues in the CDR3. The germline V and J ends were trimmed by 2 bases and 5 bases, with 9 bases remaining between them. The CDR3 sequence: CASSFPGEDTQYF. For the CDR3, the DNA is TGCGCCAGCAGCTTCCCAGGGGAAGATACGCAGTATTTT.

This clone was seen more than once but under ten times. The chain employs TRBV6-4 and TRBJ2-2; the D call may be TRBD1 or TRBD2 (6 bases each). Germline loops: CDR1 MRHNA, CDR2 SNTAGT. The ends were cut back, 0 bases at V and 5 bases at J, with 10 bases in the middle. The CDR3 runs to 15 residues. The CDR3 region has the DNA TGTGCCAGCAGTGACTCGAGGGGGGCTACCGGGGAGCTGTTTTTT. Translation: CASSDSRGATGELFF.

The rearrangement joins TRBV7-9 to TRBJ2-7, with D perhaps TRBD1 (5 bases). Trimming took 3 bases from V and 3 from J, leaving 9 bases between them. Germline V lookup: CDR1 SEHNR, CDR2 FQNEAQ (reference sequence). The CDR3 length is 13 residues. CDR3 DNA sequence: TGTGCCAGCAGCTTGGGGCAAGACTACGAGCAGTACTTC. It is translated as CASSLGQDYEQYF.

The genes are TRBV27 and TRBJ1-3; possibly TRBD1 for D (5 bases). The CDR3 has 13 residues. Trimming took off 7 bases at V and 8 bases at J, with 15 bases between the two ends. Germline V gene sequence: CDR1 MNHEY, CDR2 SMNVEV (reference sequence). The DNA for the CDR3 is TGTGCCAGCAAGGACATCGGAAGGGACACCATATATTTT. Its protein product is CASKDIGRDTIYF.

This chain connects TRBV7-8 to TRBJ1-1; no clear D gene. The CDR3 extends over 13 amino acids. Between the trimmed V and J ends, which lost 2 bases and 1 base, there was a span of 5 bases. CDR1 SGHVS and CDR2 FQNEAQ come from the germline V gene. This CDR3 reads CASSLNTNTEAFF. The CDR3 bases are TGTGCCAGCAGCTTAAATACGAACACTGAAGCTTTCTTT.

The chain uses TRBV6-1 and TRBJ1-2; 7 bases agree with TRBD1. The CDR3 consists of 15 residues. The V and J ends lost 10 bases and 3 bases, in that order; junction bases with no gene match: 14. CDR1 is MNHNS and CDR2 is SASEGT in the germline V gene. CDR3 nucleotide sequence: TGTGCCACCTTAAGAGGACAGGCGGGGGACTATGGCTACACCTTC. As protein: CATLRGQAGDYGYTF.

The chain links TRBV11-3 to TRBJ2-5; 8 bases fit TRBD2. V shed 5 bases and J 2 bases; nucleotides not matched to a gene: 4. CDR1 is SGHNT, CDR2 YENEEA, per germline. There are 14 residues in the CDR3. CDR3 in DNA: TGTGCCAGCAGCGCCCGACTAGCGCAAGAGACCCAGTACTTC. Translated, it gives CASSARLAQETQYF.

The chain is built from TRBV6-5 and TRBJ2-7, with D unclear. V shed 0 bases and J shed 12 bases, with 21 bases lying between them. Germline CDR1 and CDR2: MNHEY and SVGAGI. This CDR3 region has 15 residues. For the CDR3, the DNA is TGTGCCAGCAGTTACTCGATTGGCGTGGGTATCCGGCGGTACTTC. Amino acids: CASSYSIGVGIRRYF.

A few counts support this clone. This sequence joins TRBV7-9 and TRBJ1-5; D is undetermined. V was trimmed by 5 bases and J by 7 bases, leaving 9 bases between them. Germline V gives CDR1 SEHNR, CDR2 FQNEAQ (reference sequence). This CDR3 has 12 residues. In nucleotides, the CDR3 is TGTGCCAGCAGCCCTGGCGCCCAGCCCCAGCATTTT. Protein sequence: CASSPGAQPQHF.

The V gene is TRBV7-2, the J gene TRBJ1-5; the D gene is possibly TRBD1 (5 bases). Germline loops: CDR1 SGHTA, CDR2 FQGNSA. Trimming stripped 5 bases from V and 5 bases from J, with 10 bases between. CDR3 length: 13 residues. The CDR3 reads CASSPLGDQPQHF. In DNA, the CDR3 is TGTGCCAGCAGCCCTTTAGGGGATCAGCCCCAGCATTTT.

This chain uses TRBV7-9 with TRBJ2-7; the D gene is possibly TRBD2 (6 bases). The germline gives CDR1 SEHNR, CDR2 FQNEAQ (reference sequence). Trimming cost V 4 bases and J 7 bases, with 11 bases left between them. This CDR3 is built from 12 residues. The CDR3 sequence is CASSSVRGEQYF. The CDR3 bases are TGTGCCAGCAGCTCAGTCCGGGGGGAGCAGTACTTC.

The V call is TRBV5-4, the J call TRBJ2-1; TRBD2 aligns across 10 bases. The V gene end was trimmed by 2 bases and the J gene end by 6 bases; junction bases not matched to a gene: 8. CDR1 is SGHNT and CDR2 is YYREEE in the germline V gene (reference sequence). This CDR3 has 16 residues. The CDR3 loop reads CASSFLLAGIGNEQFF. CDR3 in DNA: TGTGCCAGCAGCTTCCTACTAGCGGGGATTGGCAATGAGCAGTTCTTC. Using reference TRBV5-4 and TRBJ2-1 for the parts outside the CDR3, the full variable domain is ETGVTQSPTHLIKTRGQQVTLRCSSQSGHNTVSWYQQALGQGPQFIFQYYREEENGRGNFPPRFSGLQFPNYSSELNVNALELDDSALYLCASSFLLAGIGNEQFFGPGTRLTVL.

The chain has TRBV6-5 and TRBJ1-1; D is ambiguous. The V end was cut by 4 bases, the J end by 0 bases, with 6 bases between. CDR3 size: 13 residues. Germline CDR1 is MNHEY and CDR2 is SVGAGI. CDR3 sequence: CASSSIMNTEAFF. The CDR3 bases are TGTGCCAGCAGTTCGATTATGAACACTGAAGCTTTCTTT.

This CDR3 reads CASSLRTATTDTQYF. The CDR3 region has the DNA TGTGCCAGCAGCTTGAGGACGGCAACCACAGATACGCAGTATTTT. The V and J genes are TRBV5-4 and TRBJ2-3; D not resolved. Trimming removed 1 base at V and 2 bases at J, with 11 bases between. CDR1 is SGHNT, CDR2 YYREEE, per germline (reference sequence). The CDR3 totals 15 residues.

This chain joins TRBV7-8 and TRBJ2-1; 9 bases agree with TRBD2. V was clipped by 4 bases and J by 6 bases; unmatched bases: 10. The CDR3 has 16 amino acids. Germline assignment: CDR1 SGHVS and CDR2 FQNEAQ. The CDR3 region is CASSSVLLRGGNEQFF. CDR3 DNA: TGTGCCAGCAGCTCCGTCCTCTTGCGGGGGGGCAATGAGCAGTTCTTC.

The rearrangement links TRBV27 to TRBJ2-1; no reliable D call. There are 14 residues in the CDR3. Germline CDR1 and CDR2: MNHEY and SMNVEV (reference sequence). Trimming left V 3 bases short and J 2 bases short, with 8 bases between. CDR3 sequence: CASSFSGTYNEQFF. The CDR3 DNA reads TGTGCCAGCAGTTTTTCTGGGACCTACAATGAGCAGTTCTTC.

This clone was detected only a few times. The V call is TRBV6-5, the J call TRBJ1-1; no reliable D call. Germline assignment: CDR1 MNHEY and CDR2 SVGAGI. This CDR3 contains 12 residues. V lost 8 bases and J 4 bases, leaving 11 bases between the germline ends. The CDR3 loop reads CASGRGLTEAFF. The CDR3 DNA is TGTGCCAGCGGGAGAGGGCTCACTGAAGCTTTCTTT.

The V and J genes are TRBV7-3 and TRBJ2-1; 8 bases are shared with TRBD2. The germline CDR1 and CDR2 sequences are SGHTA and FQGTGA. The V gene end was trimmed by 5 bases and the J gene end by 0 bases; junction bases not matched to a gene: 6. The CDR3 length is 16 residues. The CDR3 here is CASSPLAGSSYNEQFF. The CDR3 bases are TGTGCCAGCAGCCCTTTAGCGGGGAGCTCCTACAATGAGCAGTTCTTC.

The CDR3 DNA follows: TGTGCCAGCAGCTCGCGGACAGGCGCAACTAATGAAAAACTGTTTTTT. It encodes CASSSRTGATNEKLFF. The chain links TRBV5-4 to TRBJ1-4; 7 nucleotides align to TRBD1. V shed 3 bases, J shed 0 bases, and the junction held 5 bases outside the gene matches. The CDR3 sequence is 16 residues long. Germline CDR1 SGHNT, CDR2 YYREEE (reference sequence).

This clone appeared once. The chain carries TRBV30 and TRBJ1-5; D is undetermined. The germline gives CDR1 GTSNPN, CDR2 SVGIG (reference sequence). This CDR3 spans 15 amino acids. V shed 4 bases and J shed 4 bases, with 17 bases lying between them. The CDR3 loop is CAWKPPGTANQPQHF. Written as DNA, the CDR3 is TGTGCCTGGAAGCCACCGGGTACGGCGAATCAGCCCCAGCATTTT.

The J gene is TRBJ2-3, the V gene TRBV5-1; a weak D match, TRBD1 (7 bases). Germline V gene lookup returns CDR1 SGHRS and CDR2 YFSETQ. V was shortened by 0 bases and J by 4 bases, with 9 bases between the two germline ends. The CDR3 sequence is 14 residues long. CDR3 in DNA: TGCGCCAGCAGCTTGGCAGGGGGGCCAGATACGCAGTATTTT. It encodes CASSLAGGPDTQYF. Based on the CDR3 plus reference TRBV5-1 and TRBJ2-3, the full variable domain is KAGVTQTPRYLIKTRGQQVTLSCSPISGHRSVSWYQQTPGQGLQFLFEYFSETQRNKGNFPGRFSGRQFSNSRSEMNVSTLELGDSALYLCASSLAGGPDTQYFGPGTRLTVL.

This chain links TRBV7-7 with TRBJ2-2; D is undetermined. The V gene lost 5 bases and the J gene lost 7 bases, with 8 bases spanning the gap. The CDR3 consists of 12 residues. Germline loops: CDR1 SSHAT, CDR2 FNYEAQ (reference sequence). CDR3 sequence: CASSRRSGELFF. CDR3 in DNA: TGTGCCAGCAGCCGCAGGAGCGGGGAGCTGTTTTTT. Full variable domain (missing parts from reference TRBV7-7 and TRBJ2-2): GAGVSQSPRYKVTKRGQDVTLRCDPISSHATLYWYQQALGQGPEFLTYFNYEAQPDKSGLPSDRFSAERPEGSISTLTIQRTEQRDSAMYRCASSRRSGELFFGEGSRLTVL.

This sequence joins TRBV6-7 and TRBJ1-1, with a tentative D call TRBD1 (5 bases). TRBV6-7 is treated as an ORF (open reading frame) with a function not yet certain. The CDR3 has 12 amino acids. The V and J ends lost 7 bases and 4 bases respectively, with 10 bases between them. CDR3 in DNA: TGTGCCAGCAACAGGCGCATCACTGAAGCTTTCTTT. This gives the protein CASNRRITEAFF.

V usage is TRBV15 and J usage is TRBJ1-1, with D perhaps TRBD1 (6 bases). Germline V gene sequence: CDR1 LNHNV, CDR2 YYDKDF (reference sequence). The germline V and J ends were trimmed by 5 bases and 0 bases, with 25 bases remaining between them. This CDR3 region has 19 residues. The CDR3 loop is CATSGKIQGPARVNTEAFF. CDR3 sequence (DNA): TGTGCCACCAGCGGTAAGATACAGGGACCCGCTCGAGTGAACACTGAAGCTTTCTTT.